This entry is about one TCR beta chain. Trimming removed 4 bases from V and 5 bases from J; junction bases left unmatched: 7. Germline V CDR1 and CDR2: MNHEY, SMNVEV (reference sequence). The CDR3 has 14 residues. In the source study's methods: Reference gene primer amplification in the assay estimated nucleated cell counts. Some clones are missing from TCRdb's copy, which holds only in-frame ones; the method was immunoSEQ multiplex PCR. The DNA was the basis for D and trimming; V, J and clone size are from that table. The profile shows some 300,000 clones, around 91% of them singletons. This record comes from a study of blood T cell repertoires in COVID-19. Cohort allocation depended upon clinical history that participants reported.

The clonotype was recovered from a woman aged 40 to 49 who had recovered from COVID-19. The specimen sequenced was PBMCs or T cells enriched from blood (not recorded which). V gene TRBV27 combines with J gene TRBJ2-5; 7 nucleotides align to TRBD1. CDR3 sequence reads: CASSYRQGSETQYF. The CDR3 DNA follows: TGTGCCAGCAGTTACCGACAGGGAAGCGAGACCCAGTACTTC.